Reported below is one T cell receptor beta chain. This sample was taken from a study of T cell changes during pregnancy in multiple sclerosis. This table comes from immunoSEQ multiplex PCR, and its TCRdb copy is limited to in-frame clones, with some not included. The sample holds more than 90,000 clones, around nine tenths seen once. The TCR was taken from a female donor with multiple sclerosis, enrolled in a pregnancy study. This specimen was peripheral blood, taken in the third trimester of pregnancy.

The CDR3 DNA reads TGTGCCAGTAGTATAGGGGAGCCCGGGGAGCTGTTTTTT. Protein sequence: CASSIGEPGELFF. The rearrangement joins TRBV19 to TRBJ2-2; possibly TRBD2 for D (5 bases). V was pared by 1 base and J by 6 bases, with 6 bases between. Germline assignment: CDR1 LNHDA and CDR2 SQIVND (reference sequence). This CDR3 has 13 amino acids.